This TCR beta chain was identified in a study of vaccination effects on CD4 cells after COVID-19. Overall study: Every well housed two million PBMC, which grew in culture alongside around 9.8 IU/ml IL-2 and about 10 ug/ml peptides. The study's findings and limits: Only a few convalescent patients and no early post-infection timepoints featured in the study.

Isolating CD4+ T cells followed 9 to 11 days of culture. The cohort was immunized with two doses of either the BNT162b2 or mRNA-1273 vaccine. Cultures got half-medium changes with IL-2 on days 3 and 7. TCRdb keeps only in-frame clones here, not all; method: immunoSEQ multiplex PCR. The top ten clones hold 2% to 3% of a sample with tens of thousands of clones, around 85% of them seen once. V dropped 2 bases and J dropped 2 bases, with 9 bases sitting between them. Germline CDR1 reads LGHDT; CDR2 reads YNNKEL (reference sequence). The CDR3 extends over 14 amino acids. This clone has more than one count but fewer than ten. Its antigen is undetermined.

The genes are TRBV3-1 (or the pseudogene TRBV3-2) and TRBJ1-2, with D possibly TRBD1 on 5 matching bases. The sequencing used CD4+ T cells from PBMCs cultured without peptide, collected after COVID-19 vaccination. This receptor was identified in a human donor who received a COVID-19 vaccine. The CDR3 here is CASSQLWGNYGYTF. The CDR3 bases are TGTGCCAGCAGCCAACTTTGGGGCAACTATGGCTACACCTTC.